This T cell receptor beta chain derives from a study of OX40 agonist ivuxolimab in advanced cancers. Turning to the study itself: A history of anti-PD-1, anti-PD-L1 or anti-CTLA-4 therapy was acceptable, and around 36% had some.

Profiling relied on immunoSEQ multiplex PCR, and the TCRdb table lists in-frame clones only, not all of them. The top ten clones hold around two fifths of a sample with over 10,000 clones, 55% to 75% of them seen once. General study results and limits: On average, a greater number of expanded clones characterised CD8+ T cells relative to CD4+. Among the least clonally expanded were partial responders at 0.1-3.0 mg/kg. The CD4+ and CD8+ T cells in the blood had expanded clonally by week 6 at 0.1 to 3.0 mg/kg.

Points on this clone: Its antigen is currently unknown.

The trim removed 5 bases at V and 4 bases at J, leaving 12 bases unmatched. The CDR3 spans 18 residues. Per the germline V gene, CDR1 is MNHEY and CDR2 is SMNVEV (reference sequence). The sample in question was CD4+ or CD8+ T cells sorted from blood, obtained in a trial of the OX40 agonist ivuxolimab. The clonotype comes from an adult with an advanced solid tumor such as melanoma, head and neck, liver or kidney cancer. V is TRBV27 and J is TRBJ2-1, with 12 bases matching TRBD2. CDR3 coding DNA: TGTGCCAGCAGTGGGCTAGCGGGAGGGCCATGGGGTTACAATGAGCAGTTCTTC. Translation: CASSGLAGGPWGYNEQFF.